Listed below are T cell receptor beta chains from one sample, sequenced in a study of cytomegalovirus exposure and HLA in healthy donors. Using immunoSEQ multiplex PCR, the repertoire was profiled, and TCRdb retains in-frame clones only, with some absent. The sample lists about 160,000 clones, around 82% occurring once. The material sequenced was PBMCs. These receptors were collected from a man aged 25 to 40 in good health and CMV-seronegative. Both conserved end residues are part of each CDR3. D genes are given only for firm matches. Not all rows give a size; the values are once, few, many and, for expanded clones, a class.

size | J | D | V | CDR3 | DNA
. | TRBJ1-2 | TRBD1 | TRBV11-2 | CASSLDRTGRRDYGYTF | TGTGCCAGCAGCTTAGATAGGACAGGGCGGAGGGACTATGGCTACACCTTC
. | TRBJ2-1 | TRBD1 | TRBV7-7 | CASSLGQGVEQFF | TGTGCCAGCAGCTTAGGACAGGGGGTTGAGCAGTTCTTC
once | TRBJ1-6 | . | TRBV6-1 | CASSERWDTNSYNSPLHF | TGTGCCAGCAGTGAAAGGTGGGACACCAACTCCTATAATTCACCCCTCCACTTT
. | TRBJ1-2 | . | TRBV27 | CASSKGTRYGYTF | TGTGCCAGCAGTAAGGGGACTCGGTATGGCTACACCTTC
. | TRBJ2-7 | . | TRBV6-1 | CASSPTTRGDYEQYF | TGTGCCAGCAGCCCGACTACGCGAGGTGACTACGAGCAGTACTTC
. | TRBJ2-1 | . | TRBV18 | CASSPRGVGNNEQFF | TGTGCCAGCTCACCACGGGGGGTTGGTAACAATGAGCAGTTCTTC
. | TRBJ2-3 | . | TRBV29-1 | CSVETGSTDTQYF | TGCAGCGTTGAAACCGGTAGCACAGATACGCAGTATTTT
few | TRBJ1-1 | . | TRBV4-1 | CASSRRQNTEAFF | TGCGCCAGCAGCCGGCGACAGAACACTGAAGCTTTCTTT
. | TRBJ2-1 | TRBD2 | TRBV27 | CASSSIRLAGVHEQFF | TGTGCCAGCAGTTCAATAAGACTAGCGGGAGTCCATGAGCAGTTCTTC
. | TRBJ1-3 | . | TRBV7-2 | CASSLAGAGGGNTIYF | TGTGCCAGCAGCTTAGCGGGGGCTGGGGGTGGAAACACCATATATTTT
. | TRBJ1-3 | . | TRBV25-1 | CASSESGEIGAGNTIYF | TGTGCCAGCAGTGAATCAGGGGAAATAGGGGCTGGAAACACCATATATTTT
. | TRBJ2-7 | TRBD2 | TRBV10-3 | CAISEGAGGYEQYF | TGTGCCATCAGTGAAGGAGCGGGAGGGTACGAGCAGTACTTC
. | TRBJ2-7 | . | TRBV19 | CASIGPYYEQYF | TGTGCCAGTATCGGTCCCTACTACGAGCAGTACTTC
. | TRBJ1-2 | . | TRBV5-4 | CASSGGAREWASGYTF | TGTGCCAGCAGCGGCGGCGCCAGGGAATGGGCGTCTGGCTACACCTTC
. | TRBJ2-2 | . | TRBV7-8 | CASSQGRGTGELFF | TGTGCCAGCAGCCAGGGTAGGGGCACCGGGGAGCTGTTTTTT
. | TRBJ2-1 | TRBD1 | TRBV5-6 | CASGTASSYNEQFF | TGTGCCAGCGGGACAGCGAGCTCCTACAATGAGCAGTTCTTC
. | TRBJ2-5 | . | TRBV6-1 | CASSELRLLKTQYF | TGTGCCAGCAGTGAATTGCGACTCCTAAAGACCCAGTACTTC
. | TRBJ1-2 | . | TRBV30 | CAWSTGEFYGYTF | TGTGCCTGGTCTACGGGGGAGTTCTATGGCTACACCTTC
. | TRBJ2-7 | TRBD2 | TRBV13 | CASSLTYKGLAGSYEQYF | TGTGCCAGCAGCTTGACCTATAAAGGACTAGCGGGTTCCTACGAGCAGTACTTC
. | TRBJ2-7 | TRBD1 | TRBV27 | CAGKWQGASEQYF | TGTGCCGGCAAATGGCAGGGGGCTAGCGAGCAGTACTTC
. | TRBJ2-5 | . | TRBV2 | CASRRGAGETQYF | TGTGCCAGCAGACGCGGGGCTGGGGAGACCCAGTACTTC
. | TRBJ2-7 | . | TRBV28 | CATREPTSYEQYF | TGTGCCACCCGGGAGCCAACTTCCTACGAGCAGTACTTC
once | TRBJ2-1 | . | TRBV7-2 | CASSELYEQFF | TGTGCCAGCAGCGAGCTTTATGAGCAGTTCTTC
. | TRBJ2-7 | TRBD2 | TRBV6-1 | CASSEGGGAVYEQYF | TGTGCCAGCAGTGAAGGGGGGGGAGCCGTCTACGAGCAGTACTTC
. | TRBJ2-7 | . | TRBV2 | CASSEQGSSYEQYF | TGTGCCAGCAGTGAGCAGGGGAGCTCCTACGAGCAGTACTTC
. | TRBJ1-1 | . | TRBV28 | CASRLGGATNTEAFF | TGTGCCAGCAGGCTTGGGGGGGCGACGAACACTGAAGCTTTCTTT
. | TRBJ1-1 | . | TRBV18 | CASSARPATESTEAFF | TGTGCCAGCTCCGCGCGTCCAGCCACAGAGAGCACTGAAGCTTTCTTT
. | TRBJ1-5 | TRBD1 | TRBV6-6 | CASTHSRDSHQPQHF | TGTGCCAGCACTCACTCAAGGGACAGCCATCAGCCCCAGCATTTT
. | TRBJ1-3 | . | TRBV19 | CASSMGGRIGNTIYF | TGTGCCAGTAGTATGGGGGGGAGGATAGGAAACACCATATATTTT
. | TRBJ2-3 | TRBD1 | TRBV15 | CATSRDPTGTGEDTQYF | TGTGCCACCAGCAGAGATCCGACCGGGACAGGGGAAGATACGCAGTATTTT
. | TRBJ2-7 | . | TRBV6-5 | CASSLGGIGAYEQYF | TGTGCCAGCAGTTTAGGGGGAATCGGGGCCTACGAGCAGTACTTC
. | TRBJ1-1 | . | TRBV2 | CASMAEMNTEAFF | TGTGCCAGCATGGCAGAAATGAACACTGAAGCTTTCTTT
. | TRBJ1-1 | . | TRBV27 | CASSLSSGVGTEAFF | TGTGCCAGCAGTTTATCGAGCGGGGTGGGCACTGAAGCTTTCTTT
. | TRBJ2-5 | TRBD1 | TRBV10-3 | CAIGGQGGQETQYF | TGTGCCATCGGCGGACAGGGGGGCCAAGAGACCCAGTACTTC
. | TRBJ2-1 | TRBD2 | TRBV5-4 | CASTKTSGLYNEQFF | TGTGCCAGCACCAAGACTAGCGGGCTTTACAATGAGCAGTTCTTC
. | TRBJ2-5 | TRBD2 | TRBV7-9 | CASSLGLAGVRETQYF | TGTGCCAGCAGCTTGGGACTAGCGGGAGTTCGAGAGACCCAGTACTTC
few | TRBJ2-2 | TRBD2 | TRBV11-2 | CASSSGTSGSSGGLFF | TGTGCCAGCAGCTCCGGGACTAGCGGGTCGTCGGGCGGGCTGTTTTTT
. | TRBJ2-5 | . | TRBV7-6 | CASSLAGQWGQETQYF | TGTGCCAGCAGCTTAGCTGGACAGTGGGGCCAAGAGACCCAATACTTC